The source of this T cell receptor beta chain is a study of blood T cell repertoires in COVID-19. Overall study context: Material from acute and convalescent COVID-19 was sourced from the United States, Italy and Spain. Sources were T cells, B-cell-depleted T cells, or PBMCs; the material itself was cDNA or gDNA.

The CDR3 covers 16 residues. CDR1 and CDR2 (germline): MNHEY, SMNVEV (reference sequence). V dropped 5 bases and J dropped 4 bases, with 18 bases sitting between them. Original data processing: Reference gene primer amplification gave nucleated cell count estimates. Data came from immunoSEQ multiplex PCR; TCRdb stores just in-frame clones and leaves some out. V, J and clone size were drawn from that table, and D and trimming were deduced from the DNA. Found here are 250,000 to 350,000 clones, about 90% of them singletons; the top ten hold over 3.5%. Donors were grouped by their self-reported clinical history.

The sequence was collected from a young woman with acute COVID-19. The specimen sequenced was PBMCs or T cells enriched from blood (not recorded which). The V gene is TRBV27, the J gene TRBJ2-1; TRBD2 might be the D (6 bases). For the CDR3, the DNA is TGTGCCAGCAGTCTGACAAGCGGGTTACCGTACAATGAGCAGTTCTTC. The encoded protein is CASSLTSGLPYNEQFF.